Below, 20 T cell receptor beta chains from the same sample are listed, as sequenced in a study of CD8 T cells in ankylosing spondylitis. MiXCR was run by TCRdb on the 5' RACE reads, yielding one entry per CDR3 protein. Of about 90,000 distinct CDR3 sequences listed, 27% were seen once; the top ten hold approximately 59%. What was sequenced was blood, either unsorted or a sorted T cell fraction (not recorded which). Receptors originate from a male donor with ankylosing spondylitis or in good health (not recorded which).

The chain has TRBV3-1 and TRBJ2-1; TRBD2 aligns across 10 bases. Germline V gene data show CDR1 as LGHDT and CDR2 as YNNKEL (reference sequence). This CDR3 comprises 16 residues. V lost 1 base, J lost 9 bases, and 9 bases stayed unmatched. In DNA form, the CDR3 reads TGTGCCAGCAGCCAAGCGGCTAGCGGGAGATTTGGTGAGCAGTTCTTC. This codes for CASSQAASGRFGEQFF.

The CDR3 protein is CASSLGAGLMGEAFF. The CDR3 bases are TGTGCCAGCAGCCTCGGGGCGGGGTTAATGGGTGAAGCTTTCTTT. V usage is TRBV9 and J usage is TRBJ1-1, with a tentative D call TRBD1 (5 bases). This CDR3 comprises 15 residues. Germline CDR1 SGDLS, CDR2 YYNGEE. With 4 bases removed from V and 7 bases from J, the gap between germline ends came to 20 bases.

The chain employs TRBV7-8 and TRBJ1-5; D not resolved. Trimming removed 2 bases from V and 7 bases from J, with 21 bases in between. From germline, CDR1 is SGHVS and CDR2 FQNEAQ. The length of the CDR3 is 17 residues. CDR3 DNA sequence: TGTGCCAGCAGCTTAAAGTTCCTTGGGCTAAAACGACAGCCCCAGCATTTT. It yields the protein CASSLKFLGLKRQPQHF.

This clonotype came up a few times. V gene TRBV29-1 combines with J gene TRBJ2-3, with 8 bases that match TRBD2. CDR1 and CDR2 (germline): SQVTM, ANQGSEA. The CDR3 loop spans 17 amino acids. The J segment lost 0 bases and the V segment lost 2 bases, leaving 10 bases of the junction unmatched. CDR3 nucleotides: TGCAGCGTTGAACGCCTAGCGGGTAATCCTAGCACAGATACGCAGTATTTT. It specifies CSVERLAGNPSTDTQYF.

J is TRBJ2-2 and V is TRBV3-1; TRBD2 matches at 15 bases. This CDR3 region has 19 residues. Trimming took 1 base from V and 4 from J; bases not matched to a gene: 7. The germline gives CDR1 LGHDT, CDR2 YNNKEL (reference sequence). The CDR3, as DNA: TGTGCCAGCAGCCAAGGGACTAGCGGGAGGGTCTATGCCACCGGGGAGCTGTTTTTT. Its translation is CASSQGTSGRVYATGELFF.

CDR3 sequence reads: CASSFDSTGELFF. In DNA form, the CDR3 reads TGCGCCAGCAGCTTCGACAGCACCGGGGAGCTGTTTTTT. The V and J genes are TRBV5-1 and TRBJ2-2, with TRBD1 as a possible D gene (5 bases). The germline CDR1 and CDR2 sequences are SGHRS and YFSETQ. The CDR3 runs to 13 residues. The ends were cut back, 2 bases at V and 4 bases at J, with 6 bases in the middle.

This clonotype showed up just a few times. This CDR3 reads CASSSEAESGELFF. The CDR3 DNA is TGTGCCAGCAGCTCAGAAGCAGAGTCCGGGGAGCTGTTTTTT. The genes are TRBV11-2 and TRBJ2-2; D not resolved. With 4 bases removed from V and 6 bases from J, the gap between germline ends came to 12 bases. Germline V CDR1 and CDR2: SGHAT, FQNNGV. This CDR3 has 14 residues.

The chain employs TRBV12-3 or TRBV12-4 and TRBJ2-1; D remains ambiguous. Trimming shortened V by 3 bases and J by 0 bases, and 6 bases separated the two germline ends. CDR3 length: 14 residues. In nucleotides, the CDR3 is TGTGCCAGCAGTTTCGACGTCTCCTACAATGAGCAGTTCTTC. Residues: CASSFDVSYNEQFF.

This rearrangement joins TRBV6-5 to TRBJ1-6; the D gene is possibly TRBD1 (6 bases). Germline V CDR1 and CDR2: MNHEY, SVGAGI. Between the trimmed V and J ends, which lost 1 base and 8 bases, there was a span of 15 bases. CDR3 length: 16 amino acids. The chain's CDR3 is CASSYWIGGMDSPLHF. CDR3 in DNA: TGTGCCAGCAGTTACTGGATAGGGGGAATGGATTCACCCCTCCACTTT.

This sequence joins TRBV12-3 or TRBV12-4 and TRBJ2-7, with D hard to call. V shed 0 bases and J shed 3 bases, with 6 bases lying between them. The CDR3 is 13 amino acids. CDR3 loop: CASSLARDYEQYV. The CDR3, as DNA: TGTGCCAGCAGTTTAGCGCGCGACTACGAGCAGTACGTC.

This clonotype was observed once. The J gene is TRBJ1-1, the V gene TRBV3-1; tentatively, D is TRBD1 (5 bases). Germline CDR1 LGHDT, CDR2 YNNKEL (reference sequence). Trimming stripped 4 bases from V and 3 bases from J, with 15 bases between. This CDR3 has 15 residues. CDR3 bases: TGTGCCAGCAGCCTTTGGAGCCGGGGGGACACTGAAGCTTTCTTT. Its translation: CASSLWSRGDTEAFF.

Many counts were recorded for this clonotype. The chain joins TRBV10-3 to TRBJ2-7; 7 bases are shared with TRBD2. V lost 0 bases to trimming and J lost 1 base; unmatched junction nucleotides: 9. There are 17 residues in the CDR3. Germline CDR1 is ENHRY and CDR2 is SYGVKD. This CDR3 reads CAISESGRDRGSYEQYF. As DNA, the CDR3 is TGTGCCATCAGTGAGTCGGGGAGGGACCGTGGGTCCTACGAGCAGTACTTC.

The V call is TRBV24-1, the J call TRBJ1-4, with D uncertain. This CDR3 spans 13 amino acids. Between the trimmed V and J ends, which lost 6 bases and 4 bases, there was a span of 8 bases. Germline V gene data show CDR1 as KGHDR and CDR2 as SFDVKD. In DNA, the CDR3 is TGTGCCACCAGTCTCCGGGATAATGAAAAACTGTTTTTT. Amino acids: CATSLRDNEKLFF.

The CDR3 DNA follows: TGTGCCAGCAGTCGACGGGAGGGCCACACCGGGGAGCTGTTTTTT. Translating it yields CASSRREGHTGELFF. This sequence joins TRBV12-3 or TRBV12-4 and TRBJ2-2; TRBD2 agrees at 8 bases. The ends lost 5 bases at V and 3 bases at J; junction bases unmatched: 5. The CDR3 sequence is 15 residues long.

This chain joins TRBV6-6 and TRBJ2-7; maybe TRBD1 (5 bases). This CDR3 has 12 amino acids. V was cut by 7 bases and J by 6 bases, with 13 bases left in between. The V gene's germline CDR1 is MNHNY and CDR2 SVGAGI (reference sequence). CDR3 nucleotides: TGTGCCAGCATTGGCAGGGAATTCGAGCAGTACTTC. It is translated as CASIGREFEQYF.

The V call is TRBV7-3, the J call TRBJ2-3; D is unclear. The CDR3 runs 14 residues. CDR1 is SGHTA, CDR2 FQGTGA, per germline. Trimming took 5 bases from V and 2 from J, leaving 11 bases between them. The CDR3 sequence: CASSPTRTTDTQYF. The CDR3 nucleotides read TGTGCCAGCAGCCCAACTCGAACCACAGATACGCAGTATTTT.

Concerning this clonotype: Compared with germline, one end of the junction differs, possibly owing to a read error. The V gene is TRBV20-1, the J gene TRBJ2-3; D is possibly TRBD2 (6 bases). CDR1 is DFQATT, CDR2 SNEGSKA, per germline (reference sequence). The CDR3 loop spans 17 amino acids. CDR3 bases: TGCTGTGCTAGAGTTGGGGCGGGATGGGGATGGTCGGATACGCAGTATTTT. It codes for CCARVGAGWGWSDTQYF.

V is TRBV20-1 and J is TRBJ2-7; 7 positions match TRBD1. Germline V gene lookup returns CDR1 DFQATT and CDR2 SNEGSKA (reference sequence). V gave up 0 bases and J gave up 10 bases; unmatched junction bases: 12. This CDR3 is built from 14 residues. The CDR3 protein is CSARESGTAGKQYF. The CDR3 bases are TGCAGTGCTAGAGAATCCGGGACAGCAGGGAAACAGTACTTC.

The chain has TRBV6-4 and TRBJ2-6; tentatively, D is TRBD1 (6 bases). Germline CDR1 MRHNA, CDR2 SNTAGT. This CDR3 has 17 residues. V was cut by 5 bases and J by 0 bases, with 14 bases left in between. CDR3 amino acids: CASSPTGPSSGANVLTF. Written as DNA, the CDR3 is TGTGCCAGCAGTCCAACAGGGCCTAGCTCTGGGGCCAACGTCCTGACTTTC.

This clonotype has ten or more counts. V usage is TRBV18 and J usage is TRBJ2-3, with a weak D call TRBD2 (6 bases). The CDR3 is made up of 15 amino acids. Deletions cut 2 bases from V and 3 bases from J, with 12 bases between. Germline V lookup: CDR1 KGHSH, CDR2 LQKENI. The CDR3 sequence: CASSPGAGSTDTQYF. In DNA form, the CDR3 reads TGTGCCAGCTCACCAGGGGCGGGATCTACAGATACGCAGTATTTT. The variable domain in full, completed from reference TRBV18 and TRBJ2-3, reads NAGVMQNPRHLVRRRGQEARLRCSPMKGHSHVYWYRQLPEEGLKFMVYLQKENIIDESGMPKERFSAEFPKEGPSILRIQQVVRGDSAAYFCASSPGAGSTDTQYFGPGTRLTVL.